This TCR beta chain was recovered during a study of OX40 agonist ivuxolimab in advanced cancers. Study conclusions and caveats: At doses 0.1 to 3.0 mg/kg, CD4+ and CD8+ clones expanded. Normalized expansion of T-cell clones was also low for some nonresponders.

In its sample, this clone was seen a few times. The target antigen is unknown. Here immunoSEQ multiplex PCR was the method, and the copy in TCRdb shows in-frame clones only, minus some. The sample lists 40,000 to 60,000 clones; about 86% were seen once. V gave up 2 bases and J gave up 6 bases; unmatched junction bases: 8. The length of the CDR3 is 16 residues. The germline CDR1 and CDR2 sequences are MNHEY and SMNVEV (reference sequence). The chain recombines TRBV27 with TRBJ2-7, with 12 bases that match TRBD2. The sequenced sample was CD4+ or CD8+ T cells sorted from blood, obtained in a trial of the OX40 agonist ivuxolimab. This receptor was identified in an adult with an advanced solid tumor such as melanoma, head and neck, liver or kidney cancer. The CDR3 bases are TGTGCCAGCAGTTTACTAGCGGGAGGGTCGGTCATCGAGCAGTACTTC. This sequence encodes CASSLLAGGSVIEQYF.